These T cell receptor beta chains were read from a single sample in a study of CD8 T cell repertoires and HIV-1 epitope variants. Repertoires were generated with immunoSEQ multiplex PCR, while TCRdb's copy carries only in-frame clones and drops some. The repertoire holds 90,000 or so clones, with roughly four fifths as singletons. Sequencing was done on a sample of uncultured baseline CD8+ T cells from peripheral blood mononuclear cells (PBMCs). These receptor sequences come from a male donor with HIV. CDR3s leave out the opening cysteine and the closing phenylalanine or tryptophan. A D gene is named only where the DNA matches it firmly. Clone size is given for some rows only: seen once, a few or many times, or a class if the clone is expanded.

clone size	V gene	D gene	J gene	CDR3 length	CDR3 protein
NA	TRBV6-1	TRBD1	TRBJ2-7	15	ASSATPGQGARNEQY
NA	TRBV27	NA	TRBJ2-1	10	ASSLQGHEQF
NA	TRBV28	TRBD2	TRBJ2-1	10	ASSLSGGAQF
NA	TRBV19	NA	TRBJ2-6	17	ASSMEWDIEMPGANVLT
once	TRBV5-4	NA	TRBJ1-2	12	ASSLNQGGYGYT
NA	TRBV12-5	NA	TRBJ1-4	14	ASGDTTGGTNEKLF
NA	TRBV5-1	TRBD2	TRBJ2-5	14	ASSSRLAGGGETQY
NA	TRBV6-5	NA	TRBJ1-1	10	ASSLGYTEAF
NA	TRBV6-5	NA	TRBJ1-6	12	ASRREGYNSPLH
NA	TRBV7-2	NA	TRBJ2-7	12	ASSPRAGPYEQY
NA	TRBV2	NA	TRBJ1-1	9	ASSEYTEAF
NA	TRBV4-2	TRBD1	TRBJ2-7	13	ASSSLGTGVGEQY
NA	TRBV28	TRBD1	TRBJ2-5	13	ASSLLDRAQETQY
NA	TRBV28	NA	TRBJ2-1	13	ASSFEGGLYNEQF
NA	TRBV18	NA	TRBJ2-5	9	ASSPGETQY
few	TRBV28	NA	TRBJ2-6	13	ASSLGSSGANVLT